A selection of T cell receptor beta chains follows, all from one sample in a study of blood T cell repertoires in COVID-19. Clones were sequenced by immunoSEQ multiplex PCR, and TCRdb holds only the in-frame ones, with some missing. This sample yields approximately 250,000 clones, of which about 82% are seen a single time; approximately 6% belongs to the top ten. Sequencing was performed on peripheral blood. The origin of the receptors is an elderly woman with COVID-19, enrolled during active disease. The CDR3 runs from the conserved cysteine through the conserved F or W. The D gene is left open where the match is weak. For some rows the clone size is stated as once, few or many, or as a class when expanded; others skip it.

cdr3_nt cdr3_aa clone_size j_call v_call d_call
TGTGCCAGCAGTCAAGGACTAGCCTGGAGCACAGATACGCAGTATTTT CASSQGLAWSTDTQYF . TRBJ2-3 TRBV6-2/TRBV6-3 TRBD2
TGTGCCAGCAGTTTATTAAAAACTAGAGCTTCAGATACGCAGTATTTT CASSLLKTRASDTQYF . TRBJ2-3 TRBV27 .
TGTGCCAGCAGTGGGGTCGCAGGCGCCAATGAAAAACTGTTTTTT CASSGVAGANEKLFF few TRBJ1-4 TRBV2 .
TGTGCCACCAGCCCTACAGGGGGCAGCAATCAGCCCCAGCATTTT CATSPTGGSNQPQHF . TRBJ1-5 TRBV15 TRBD1
TGTGCCAGCAGTTACGGGGGGGGCACTGAAGCTTTCTTT CASSYGGGTEAFF . TRBJ1-1 TRBV6-5 .
TGTGCCAGCAGCGACCCGACAGGCCTACGGGAAAAACTGTTTTTT CASSDPTGLREKLFF . TRBJ1-4 TRBV7-8 .
TGTGCCAGCAGCTTAATGCGGGGGCCTGGAGGGGAGCTGTTTTTT CASSLMRGPGGELFF . TRBJ2-2 TRBV7-2 .
TGTGCCAGCAGCAAAGTAGTGGGGACAGGGGGGGATAGCAATCAGCCCCAGCATTTT CASSKVVGTGGDSNQPQHF . TRBJ1-5 TRBV21-1 .
TGTGCCAGCAGTTTACAAGACAGGGGAATGTATGGCTACACCTTC CASSLQDRGMYGYTF . TRBJ1-2 TRBV28 TRBD1
TGTGCCAGCAATTTAGGGGGCACCGGCACCGGGGAGCTGTTTTTT CASNLGGTGTGELFF . TRBJ2-2 TRBV6-5 TRBD1
TGTGCCAGCAGCCAAACGGGGGGCGCGAATAATGAAAAACTGTTTTTT CASSQTGGANNEKLFF . TRBJ1-4 TRBV3-1/TRBV3-2 .
TGTGCCAGCAGTTACTCGATACAAGGAGCCTACGAGCAGTACTTC CASSYSIQGAYEQYF . TRBJ2-7 TRBV6-5 .
TGTGCCATCAGCCAGGATAGGGGCTACACTGAAGCTTTCTTT CAISQDRGYTEAFF . TRBJ1-1 TRBV10-3 .
TGTGCCAGCAGCTCCGGACAGGGGGACGGGGGCTACACCTTC CASSSGQGDGGYTF . TRBJ1-2 TRBV5-4 TRBD1
TGTGCCAGCAGCCAAGGTCCTGGGCGAGGGAGACCCGGGGAGCTGTTTTTT CASSQGPGRGRPGELFF . TRBJ2-2 TRBV14 .
TGTGCCAGCAGCCCTTGGGGGGGGCGAAGGGGTCAGCCCCAGCATTTT CASSPWGGRRGQPQHF . TRBJ1-5 TRBV7-8 .
TGTGCCAGCAGCGTAACAGGGTTGGTTTTCACTGAAGCTTTCTTT CASSVTGLVFTEAFF . TRBJ1-1 TRBV9 .
TGTGCCAGCTCACCCCCGAGCAGGGTTTTGAACACTGAAGCTTTCTTT CASSPPSRVLNTEAFF once TRBJ1-1 TRBV18 .
TGCGCCAGCAGCTTGGAGGACAGCGCGAACACCGGGGAGCTGTTTTTT CASSLEDSANTGELFF . TRBJ2-2 TRBV5-1 .
TGTGCCAGCACCGAGCAGGGGAACATTCAGTACTTC CASTEQGNIQYF . TRBJ2-4 TRBV12-3/TRBV12-4 .
TGCGCCAGCAGCTTGGAAACCGGGGATGGCTACACCTTC CASSLETGDGYTF . TRBJ1-2 TRBV5-1 .
TGCAGCGCGGGACAGGGGGGACCCTACGAGCAGTACTTC CSAGQGGPYEQYF . TRBJ2-7 TRBV29-1 TRBD1
TGTGCCAGCAGCAAACGGACAGGAGATCAGCCCCAGCATTTT CASSKRTGDQPQHF . TRBJ1-5 TRBV7-2 TRBD1